One and the same sample provided the 22 T cell receptor beta chains below, sequenced in a study of blood T cell repertoires in COVID-19. Clones were sequenced by immunoSEQ multiplex PCR, and TCRdb holds only the in-frame ones, with some missing. The table has about 75,000 clones, around two thirds seen once. The sample was peripheral blood. The receptors here all came from a human donor with acute or convalescent COVID-19. The donor label of this sample is uncertain.

This clone showed up just once. V usage is TRBV19 and J usage is TRBJ1-5, with TRBD1 matching over 11 bases. The CDR3 runs to 16 residues. Germline assignment: CDR1 LNHDA and CDR2 SQIVND (reference sequence). V was pared by 5 bases and J by 7 bases, with 10 bases of the junction left unmatched. The DNA for the CDR3 is TGTGCCAGTAGTTGGTTGGCCGGGACAGGGGGACAGCCCCAGCATTTT. As protein: CASSWLAGTGGQPQHF.

The V call is TRBV19, the J call TRBJ1-3; D gene unclear. Trimming left V 6 bases short and J 0 bases short, with 12 bases between. Germline CDR1 is LNHDA and CDR2 is SQIVND (reference sequence). This CDR3 has 15 residues. CDR3 sequence: CASRPADYSGNTIYF. The CDR3 DNA follows: TGTGCCAGTAGGCCGGCCGACTACTCTGGAAACACCATATATTTT.

This clone was seen a few times. The CDR3, as DNA: TGTGCCAGCAGCCGTCCGACTAGCGGGAGTCGGAATGAGCAGTTCTTC. This translates into CASSRPTSGSRNEQFF. This chain links TRBV6-2 or TRBV6-3 with TRBJ2-1, with 12 bases lining up with TRBD2. The CDR3 covers 16 residues. Germline loops: CDR1 MNHEY, CDR2 SVGEGT. V shed 6 bases and J 7 bases; nucleotides not matched to a gene: 10.

This clone was observed a handful of times. V is TRBV2 and J is TRBJ1-3; 9 nucleotides line up with TRBD1. The CDR3 contains 18 residues. With 4 bases clipped from V and 3 bases from J, the junction kept 13 bases outside the gene matches. The germline CDR1 and CDR2 sequences are SNHLY and FYNNEI. CDR3 sequence: CASSVGNRGPGLGNTIYF. In DNA, the CDR3 is TGTGCCAGCAGTGTGGGGAACAGGGGGCCGGGGCTTGGAAACACCATATATTTT.

This rearrangement joins TRBV15 to TRBJ1-1; TRBD1 aligns across 8 bases. The germline V gene has CDR1 LNHNV and CDR2 YYDKDF (reference sequence). CDR3 length: 15 amino acids. Germline trimming cut 1 base from V and 7 bases from J; bases unmatched to any gene: 8. In DNA form, the CDR3 reads TGTGCCACCAGCAGAGCGGCAGGGGGCTTCGGTGAAGCTTTCTTT. It is translated as CATSRAAGGFGEAFF.

J is TRBJ2-1 and V is TRBV7-8; no firm D call. The CDR3 sequence is 15 residues long. V was cut by 0 bases and J by 9 bases, with 15 bases left in between. Germline CDR1 SGHVS, CDR2 FQNEAQ. DNA for the CDR3: TGTGCCAGCAGCTTAGCCAGCAGGTTTGTTATTGAGCAGTTCTTC. Its translation is CASSLASRFVIEQFF.

The genes are TRBV19 and TRBJ1-5; D might be TRBD1 (5 bases). Deletions cut 7 bases from V and 0 bases from J, with 13 bases between. This CDR3 is 15 amino acids long. Per germline, CDR1 LNHDA and CDR2 SQIVND (reference sequence). CDR3: CASNTQGISNQPQHF. CDR3 in DNA: TGTGCCAGTAACACCCAGGGTATTAGCAATCAGCCCCAGCATTTT.

V gene TRBV6-1 combines with J gene TRBJ2-7, with 11 positions matching TRBD2. This CDR3 is 16 amino acids long. The germline V gene encodes CDR1 MNHNS and CDR2 SASEGT. J was trimmed by 5 bases and V by 2 bases; bases with no gene match: 8. CDR3 DNA: TGTGCCAGCAGTGAATTGGGGCTAGCGGGAGGCAACGAGCAGTACTTC. As protein: CASSELGLAGGNEQYF.

This chain joins TRBV10-3 and TRBJ1-2; D unclear. Germline CDR1 is ENHRY and CDR2 is SYGVKD. CDR3 length: 12 residues. The V and J ends lost 6 bases and 10 bases respectively, with 15 bases between them. The CDR3 coding sequence is TGTGCCATCAGACATTCGGGAGAAATCTACACCTTC. Protein sequence: CAIRHSGEIYTF.

This clone was observed a few times. This chain uses TRBV29-1 with TRBJ2-1; tentatively, D is TRBD2 (6 bases). In germline, CDR1 is SQVTM, CDR2 ANQGSEA. The CDR3 length is 14 residues. The V and J ends lost 3 bases and 0 bases respectively, with 9 bases between them. The CDR3 loop reads CSVDVGGSYNEQFF. In nucleotides, the CDR3 is TGCAGCGTTGATGTGGGAGGCTCCTACAATGAGCAGTTCTTC.

The chain recombines TRBV4-2 with TRBJ2-2; 12 nucleotides agree with TRBD2. Unmatched junction bases numbered 4, after V lost 0 bases and J lost 8 bases. Germline CDR1 reads LGHNA; CDR2 reads YNFKEQ. CDR3 length equals 16 residues. The CDR3 DNA follows: TGTGCCAGCAGCCAAGACCGGACTAGCGGGACGGGGGAGCTGTTTTTT. Encoded protein: CASSQDRTSGTGELFF.

The chain joins TRBV7-8 to TRBJ1-5; D gene unclear. Trimming took off 3 bases at V and 0 bases at J, with 3 bases between the two ends. Germline CDR1 reads SGHVS; CDR2 reads FQNEAQ. There are 13 residues in the CDR3. CDR3 in amino acids: CASSFNSNQPQHF. The CDR3 bases are TGTGCCAGCAGCTTTAATAGCAATCAGCCCCAGCATTTT.

In DNA form, the CDR3 reads TGCGCCAGCAGCTTGGACGCTAGCGCGGCCTACAATGAGCAGTTCTTC. It codes for CASSLDASAAYNEQFF. The chain is built from TRBV5-1 and TRBJ2-1, with D perhaps TRBD2 (6 bases). This CDR3 has 16 residues. Germline V gene sequence: CDR1 SGHRS, CDR2 YFSETQ. V shed 0 bases and J shed 2 bases, with 12 bases lying between them.

The V and J genes are TRBV4-3 and TRBJ2-3, with D possibly TRBD1 on 6 matching bases. The CDR3 extends over 15 amino acids. The V end lost 3 bases, the J end lost 6 bases, and 16 bases lay between the germline ends. The germline V gene has CDR1 LGHNA and CDR2 YSLEER. CDR3 sequence (DNA): TGCGCCAGCAGCCATGTCAGGGGTGTCGGTGATACGCAGTATTTT. The encoded protein is CASSHVRGVGDTQYF.

The V gene is TRBV2, the J gene TRBJ2-5; weak D call: TRBD2 (5 bases). V was trimmed by 8 bases and J by 6 bases, leaving 16 bases between them. The CDR3 totals 13 residues. Germline values: CDR1 SNHLY, CDR2 FYNNEI. Written as DNA, the CDR3 is TGTGCCAGCGTTGTGAGGGCAGGACAGACCCAGTACTTC. Encoded protein: CASVVRAGQTQYF.

The chain employs TRBV9 and TRBJ1-1; D not certain. Germline V CDR1 and CDR2: SGDLS, YYNGEE. This CDR3 spans 14 amino acids. V dropped 0 bases and J dropped 4 bases, with 10 bases sitting between them. CDR3 DNA: TGTGCCAGCAGCGTAGGGAGGGCGCGCACTGAAGCTTTCTTT. It translates to CASSVGRARTEAFF.

In DNA, the CDR3 is TGTGCCAGCAGCTTAGACCGGGACAGTTCCGAAGCTTTCTTT. Amino acids: CASSLDRDSSEAFF. The chain has TRBV7-9 and TRBJ1-1; the match to TRBD1 covers 7 bases. Trimming took 1 base from V and 8 from J; bases not matched to a gene: 7. The CDR3 is made up of 14 amino acids. Germline assignment: CDR1 SEHNR and CDR2 FQNEAQ (reference sequence).

J is TRBJ2-2 and V is TRBV5-1, with a possible D match to TRBD1 (5 bases). The CDR3 spans 14 residues. V lost 4 bases to trimming and J lost 6 bases, with 13 bases between them. In germline, CDR1 is SGHRS, CDR2 YFSETQ. As DNA, the CDR3 is TGCGCCAGCAGCAAGGGTGGGGCGGCCGGGGAGCTGTTTTTT. Its translation is CASSKGGAAGELFF.

This clone came up once. The chain joins TRBV7-9 to TRBJ2-3; TRBD2 matches 7 bases. Trimming took 4 bases from V and 2 from J; bases not matched to a gene: 3. Germline CDR1 SEHNR, CDR2 FQNEAQ (reference sequence). The CDR3 spans 14 residues. The CDR3 here is CASSSTSYTDTQYF. In nucleotides, the CDR3 is TGTGCCAGCAGCTCGACTAGCTACACAGATACGCAGTATTTT.

The chain links TRBV5-1 to TRBJ1-3; 9 positions agree with TRBD1. The CDR3 is made up of 15 amino acids. The germline CDR1 and CDR2 sequences are SGHRS and YFSETQ. V shed 4 bases and J 4 bases; nucleotides not matched to a gene: 6. The CDR3 sequence is CASSRDRGNGNTIYF. The CDR3 nucleotides are TGCGCCAGCAGCAGAGACAGGGGGAACGGAAACACCATATATTTT. The full variable domain, completed using reference TRBV5-1 and TRBJ1-3, is KAGVTQTPRYLIKTRGQQVTLSCSPISGHRSVSWYQQTPGQGLQFLFEYFSETQRNKGNFPGRFSGRQFSNSRSEMNVSTLELGDSALYLCASSRDRGNGNTIYFGEGSWLTVV.

The genes are TRBV24-1 and TRBJ2-1; possible D gene TRBD2, 5 bases. The CDR3 is made up of 14 amino acids. Germline CDR1 KGHDR, CDR2 SFDVKD. V dropped 9 bases and J dropped 8 bases, with 19 bases sitting between them. The chain's CDR3 is CATGGGQRPDEQFF. In DNA form, the CDR3 reads TGTGCCACCGGAGGCGGCCAAAGACCGGATGAGCAGTTCTTC.

The sample holds one count of this clone. The V gene is TRBV6-5, the J gene TRBJ1-2; TRBD1 matches 8 bases. V was clipped by 6 bases and J by 8 bases; unmatched bases: 14. Germline V gene sequence: CDR1 MNHEY, CDR2 SVGAGI. CDR3 size: 15 residues. CDR3: CASSRQGRGAGGYTF. CDR3 sequence (DNA): TGTGCCAGCAGCAGACAGGGGCGAGGGGCGGGCGGCTACACCTTC.